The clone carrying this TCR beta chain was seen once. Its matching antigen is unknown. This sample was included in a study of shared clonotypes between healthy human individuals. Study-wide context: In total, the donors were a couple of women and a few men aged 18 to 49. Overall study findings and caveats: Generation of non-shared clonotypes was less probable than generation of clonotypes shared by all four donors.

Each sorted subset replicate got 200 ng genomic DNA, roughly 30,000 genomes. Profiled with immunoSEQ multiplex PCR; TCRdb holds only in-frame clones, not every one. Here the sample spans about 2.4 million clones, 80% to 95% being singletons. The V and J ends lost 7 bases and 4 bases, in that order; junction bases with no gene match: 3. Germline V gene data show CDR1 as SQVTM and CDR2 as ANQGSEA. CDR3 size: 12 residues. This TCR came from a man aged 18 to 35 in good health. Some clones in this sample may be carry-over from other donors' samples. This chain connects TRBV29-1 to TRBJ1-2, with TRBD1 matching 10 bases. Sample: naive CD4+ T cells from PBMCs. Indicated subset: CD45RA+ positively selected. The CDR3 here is CSGRDRGYGYTF. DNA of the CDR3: TGCAGCGGCCGGGACAGGGGCTATGGCTACACCTTC.